The 3 T cell receptor beta chains reported below all come from one sample, sequenced in a study of long-term antiretroviral therapy in people with HIV. Assay version v3.0 of immunoSEQ was used, and it was run at survey level. TCRdb keeps only in-frame clones here, not all; method: immunoSEQ multiplex PCR. The table lists tens of thousands of clones, 88% of them singletons. Specimen: unsorted PBMCs, collected 2.3 years after starting antiretroviral therapy. The receptors here all came from a man between 60 and 70 years old with HIV.

DNA for the CDR3: TGCAGCGGTGCCGGGTACAATGAGCAGTTCTTC. This codes for CSGAGYNEQFF. The chain is built from TRBV29-1 and TRBJ2-1; no clear D. Germline V lookup: CDR1 SQVTM, CDR2 ANQGSEA. V was clipped by 7 bases and J by 4 bases, with 8 bases between them. This CDR3 comprises 11 residues.

This chain connects TRBV9 to TRBJ1-2; TRBD1 is a possible D gene (6 bases). Trimming cost V 0 bases and J 5 bases, with 23 bases left between them. This CDR3 has 18 residues. In germline, CDR1 is SGDLS, CDR2 YYNGEE. CDR3 amino acids: CASSVGVKGGGSVYGYTF. In DNA, the CDR3 is TGTGCCAGCAGCGTAGGTGTTAAGGGGGGCGGATCTGTTTATGGCTACACCTTC.

The rearrangement links TRBV2 to TRBJ2-6; D is uncertain. CDR3 length equals 13 residues. Trimming shortened V by 5 bases and J by 0 bases, and 2 bases separated the two germline ends. Germline V gene data show CDR1 as SNHLY and CDR2 as FYNNEI. CDR3 nucleotide sequence: TGTGCCAGCAGTTACTCTGGGGCCAACGTCCTGACTTTC. It encodes CASSYSGANVLTF.